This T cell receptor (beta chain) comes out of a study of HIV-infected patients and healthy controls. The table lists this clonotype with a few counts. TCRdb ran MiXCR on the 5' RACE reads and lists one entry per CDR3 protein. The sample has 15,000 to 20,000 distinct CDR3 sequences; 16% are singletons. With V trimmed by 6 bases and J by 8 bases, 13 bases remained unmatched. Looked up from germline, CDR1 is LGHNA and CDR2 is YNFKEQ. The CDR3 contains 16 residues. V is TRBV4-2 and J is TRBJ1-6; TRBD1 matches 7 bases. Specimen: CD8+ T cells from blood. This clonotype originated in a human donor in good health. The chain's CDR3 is CASSIFQGGLDSPLHF. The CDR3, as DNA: TGTGCCAGCAGTATTTTCCAGGGGGGGCTCGATTCACCCCTCCACTTT.